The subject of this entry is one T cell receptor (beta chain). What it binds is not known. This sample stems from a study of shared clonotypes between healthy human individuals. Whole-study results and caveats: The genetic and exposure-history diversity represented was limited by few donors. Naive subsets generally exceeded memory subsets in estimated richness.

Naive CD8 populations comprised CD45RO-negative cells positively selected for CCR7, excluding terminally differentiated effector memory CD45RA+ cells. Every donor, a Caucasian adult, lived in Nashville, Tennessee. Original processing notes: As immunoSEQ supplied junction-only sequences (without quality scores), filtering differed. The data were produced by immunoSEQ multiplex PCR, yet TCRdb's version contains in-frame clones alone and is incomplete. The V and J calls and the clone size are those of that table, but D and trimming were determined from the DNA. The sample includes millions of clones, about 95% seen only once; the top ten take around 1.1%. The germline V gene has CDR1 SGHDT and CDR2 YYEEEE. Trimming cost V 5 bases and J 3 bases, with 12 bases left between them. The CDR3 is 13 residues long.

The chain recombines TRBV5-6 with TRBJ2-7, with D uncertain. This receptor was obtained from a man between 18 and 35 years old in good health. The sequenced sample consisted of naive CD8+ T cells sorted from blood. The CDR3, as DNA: TGTGCCAGCAGAGTGTTTGGGGTCTACGAGCAGTACTTC. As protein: CASRVFGVYEQYF. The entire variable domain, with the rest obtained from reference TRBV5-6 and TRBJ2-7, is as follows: DAGVTQSPTHLIKTRGQQVTLRCSPKSGHDTVSWYQQALGQGPQFIFQYYEEEERQRGNFPDRFSGHQFPNYSSELNVNALLLGDSALYLCASRVFGVYEQYFGPGTRLTVT.